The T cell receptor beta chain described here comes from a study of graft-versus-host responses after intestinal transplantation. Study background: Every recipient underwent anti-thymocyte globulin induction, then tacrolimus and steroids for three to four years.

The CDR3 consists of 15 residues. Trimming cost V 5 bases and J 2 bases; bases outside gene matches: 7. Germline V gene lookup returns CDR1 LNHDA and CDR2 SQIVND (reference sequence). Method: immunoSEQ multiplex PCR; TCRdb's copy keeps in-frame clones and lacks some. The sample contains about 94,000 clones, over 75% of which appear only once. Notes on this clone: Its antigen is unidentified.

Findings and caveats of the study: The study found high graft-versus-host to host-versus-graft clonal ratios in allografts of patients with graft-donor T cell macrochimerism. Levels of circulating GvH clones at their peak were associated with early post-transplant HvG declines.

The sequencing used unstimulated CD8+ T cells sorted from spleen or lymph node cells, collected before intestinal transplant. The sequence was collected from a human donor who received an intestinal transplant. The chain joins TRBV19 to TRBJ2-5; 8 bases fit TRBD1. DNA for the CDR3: TGTGCCAGTAGTTTTGTCGGGACAGGTCAAGAGACCCAGTACTTC. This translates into CASSFVGTGQETQYF.